The 21 T cell receptor beta chains reported below all come from one sample, sequenced in a study of blood T cell repertoires in COVID-19. Data came from immunoSEQ multiplex PCR; TCRdb stores just in-frame clones and leaves some out. The sample shows approximately 250,000 clones, about 85% of them seen only once. The sequencing input was peripheral blood. Source of these receptors: a man aged 35-49 years with acute or convalescent COVID-19.

This chain links TRBV9 with TRBJ1-1, with 7 positions matching TRBD1. Trimming took 3 bases from V and 1 from J; bases not matched to a gene: 3. The CDR3 loop spans 14 amino acids. Germline V gives CDR1 SGDLS, CDR2 YYNGEE. The CDR3 DNA is TGTGCCAGCAGCGGCTCAGGGGGGAACACTGAAGCTTTCTTT. Translation gives CASSGSGGNTEAFF.

CDR3 in amino acids: CASSLTHLAGALTGELFF. CDR3 sequence (DNA): TGTGCCAGCAGCTTAACCCACCTAGCGGGGGCCCTCACCGGGGAGCTGTTTTTT. The V gene is TRBV11-2, the J gene TRBJ2-2, with 10 bases that match TRBD2. V shed 2 bases, J shed 4 bases, and the junction held 10 bases outside the gene matches. CDR3 length equals 18 residues. The germline V gene has CDR1 SGHAT and CDR2 FQNNGV.

The chain is built from TRBV29-1 and TRBJ2-5; 7 nucleotides line up with TRBD2. Germline-derived CDR1 and CDR2 are SQVTM and ANQGSEA. The CDR3 length is 12 residues. J lost 5 bases, V lost 8 bases, and 8 bases had no gene match. The CDR3 is CSLGGGRETQYF. The CDR3 nucleotides are TGCAGCCTGGGGGGGGGAAGGGAGACCCAGTACTTC.

The chain combines TRBV6-2 or TRBV6-3 with TRBJ2-5, with 9 bases lining up with TRBD2. Germline CDR1 and CDR2: MNHEY and SVGEGT. This CDR3 region has 16 residues. Trimming removed 0 bases from V and 5 bases from J; junction bases left unmatched: 7. CDR3 residues: CASSYSRLAATETQYF. The CDR3 DNA reads TGTGCCAGCAGTTACTCTCGACTAGCGGCGACGGAGACCCAGTACTTC.

This chain connects TRBV7-8 to TRBJ1-2, with D perhaps TRBD1 (5 bases). The V end lost 6 bases, the J end lost 5 bases, and 19 bases lay between the germline ends. CDR3 size: 15 residues. Germline CDR1 is SGHVS and CDR2 is FQNEAQ. DNA of the CDR3: TGTGCCAGCAGTCCCCGAGGACAACCCACTTATGGCTACACCTTC. Amino acid sequence: CASSPRGQPTYGYTF.

This rearrangement joins TRBV4-2 to TRBJ2-5; 9 bases match TRBD2. J gave up 7 bases and V 2 bases, and 11 bases lay outside the gene matches. Germline CDR1 reads LGHNA; CDR2 reads YNFKEQ. The CDR3 is made up of 16 amino acids. The CDR3 reads CASSQLPSAGGGTQYF. The CDR3 bases are TGTGCCAGCAGCCAACTCCCCTCAGCGGGGGGCGGGACCCAGTACTTC.

This chain joins TRBV12-5 and TRBJ1-1; D may be TRBD1 (6 bases). The CDR3 loop spans 15 amino acids. In germline, CDR1 is LGHNT, CDR2 FRNRAP. Trimming took off 5 bases at V and 1 base at J, with 14 bases between the two ends. This CDR3 reads CASGLTSGQNTEAFF. The CDR3, as DNA: TGTGCTAGTGGTCTTACCTCGGGACAGAACACTGAAGCTTTCTTT. Variable domain in full (rest from reference TRBV12-5 and TRBJ1-1): DARVTQTPRHKVTEMGQEVTMRCQPILGHNTVFWYRQTMMQGLELLAYFRNRAPLDDSGMPKDRFSAEMPDATLATLKIQPSEPRDSAVYFCASGLTSGQNTEAFFGQGTRLTVV.

The chain carries TRBV7-3 and TRBJ1-5, with a weak D call TRBD1 (6 bases). Germline-derived CDR1 and CDR2 are SGHTA and FQGTGA. The CDR3 extends over 19 amino acids. V dropped 1 base and J dropped 2 bases, with 21 bases sitting between them. CDR3 in DNA: TGTGCCAGCAGCTTAAAGGGATTCGAGGGGGTTCGGGGCAATCAGCCCCAGCATTTT. Its protein is CASSLKGFEGVRGNQPQHF. The full variable domain, in which reference TRBV7-3 and TRBJ1-5 provide the parts outside the CDR3, is GAGVSQTPSNKVTEKGKYVELRCDPISGHTALYWYRQSLGQGPEFLIYFQGTGAADDSGLPNDRFFAVRPEGSVSTLKIQRTERGDSAVYLCASSLKGFEGVRGNQPQHFGDGTRLSIL.

V is TRBV7-2 and J is TRBJ2-5, with 8 nucleotides matching TRBD2. There are 18 residues in the CDR3. V shed 1 base, J shed 4 bases, and the junction held 14 bases outside the gene matches. Germline CDR1 SGHTA, CDR2 FQGNSA. The CDR3 reads CASSLGIASGLTRETQYF. CDR3 nucleotide sequence: TGTGCCAGCAGCTTAGGAATCGCTAGCGGGCTTACGAGAGAGACCCAGTACTTC.

This clone was seen only a few times. The genes are TRBV6-1 and TRBJ1-5; TRBD1 is a possible D gene (5 bases). The CDR3 is 14 amino acids. The V end lost 3 bases, the J end lost 7 bases, and 13 bases lay between the germline ends. Germline V lookup: CDR1 MNHNS, CDR2 SASEGT. This CDR3 is CASSEGRVSQPQHF. The CDR3 DNA reads as TGTGCCAGCAGTGAGGGCAGGGTGTCACAGCCCCAGCATTTT.

This chain joins TRBV5-4 and TRBJ1-1, with D possibly TRBD1 on 6 matching bases. V was cut by 4 bases and J by 1 base, with 8 bases left in between. This CDR3 region has 13 residues. Germline V gene sequence: CDR1 SGHNT, CDR2 YYREEE (reference sequence). The DNA for the CDR3 is TGTGCCAGCAGCCTGGACAGGAACACTGAAGCTTTCTTT. This sequence encodes CASSLDRNTEAFF.

The chain combines TRBV2 with TRBJ1-5; TRBD1 agrees at 9 bases. CDR1 and CDR2 from the germline V gene are SNHLY and FYNNEI. The CDR3 runs 18 residues. After removal of 2 bases from V and 0 bases from J, the junction contained 8 bases not matched to a gene. CDR3 region: CASSERRGQGNSNQPQHF. Written as DNA, the CDR3 is TGTGCCAGCAGTGAAAGGCGGGGACAGGGAAATAGCAATCAGCCCCAGCATTTT.

The gene calls are TRBV19 and TRBJ2-2, with TRBD2 matching over 7 bases. From germline, CDR1 is LNHDA and CDR2 SQIVND (reference sequence). Unmatched junction bases numbered 2, after V lost 3 bases and J lost 7 bases. CDR3 length: 13 residues. In DNA, the CDR3 is TGTGCCAGTAGTATGGCTAGCGGCGGGGAGCTGTTTTTT. This sequence encodes CASSMASGGELFF.

The gene calls are TRBV27 and TRBJ1-6; tentative D call: TRBD1 (6 bases). Trimming pared 2 bases from V and 8 bases from J, leaving 13 bases between. Germline V CDR1 and CDR2: MNHEY, SMNVEV (reference sequence). The CDR3 runs to 15 residues. In nucleotides, the CDR3 is TGTGCCAGCAGTTTAAAGGCACAGGGTGATTCACCCCTCCACTTT. It is translated as CASSLKAQGDSPLHF.

This rearrangement joins TRBV10-3 to TRBJ2-3, with TRBD2 matching over 9 bases. CDR3 length equals 16 residues. CDR1 is ENHRY, CDR2 SYGVKD, per germline. V lost 0 bases, J lost 1 base, and 2 bases stayed unmatched. CDR3 nucleotide sequence: TGTGCCATCAGTGAGTCGGAGCGGGGGGGCACAGATACGCAGTATTTT. This translates into CAISESERGGTDTQYF.

This clone showed up just a few times. This CDR3 is also generated by other DNA sequences in the sample. This chain connects TRBV18 to TRBJ1-5; D is undetermined. Germline-derived CDR1 and CDR2 are KGHSH and LQKENI. The CDR3 consists of 13 residues. The germline V and J ends were trimmed by 3 bases and 4 bases, with 7 bases remaining between them. CDR3 protein: CASSPAGNQPQHF. Written as DNA, the CDR3 is TGTGCCAGCTCACCTGCGGGGAATCAGCCCCAGCATTTT.

This clone was picked up one time. V gene TRBV7-9 combines with J gene TRBJ1-1; no clear D. The CDR3 sequence is 15 residues long. Trimming shortened V by 2 bases and J by 3 bases, and 13 bases separated the two germline ends. Germline V gives CDR1 SEHNR, CDR2 FQNEAQ (reference sequence). The CDR3 region is CASSLKNLFDTEAFF. In DNA form, the CDR3 reads TGTGCCAGCAGCTTAAAGAACTTATTCGACACTGAAGCTTTCTTT.

V gene TRBV5-1 combines with J gene TRBJ1-2, with no clear D. Germline CDR1 is SGHRS and CDR2 is YFSETQ. V lost 0 bases and J 5 bases, leaving 14 bases between the germline ends. The CDR3 loop spans 15 amino acids. The CDR3 coding sequence is TGCGCCAGCAGCTTGGATCTAGGCGCGGGATATGGCTACACCTTC. Amino acid sequence: CASSLDLGAGYGYTF.

The chain employs TRBV7-2 and TRBJ1-1; 8 bases are a match to TRBD1. Germline V CDR1 and CDR2: SGHTA, FQGNSA. The CDR3 covers 13 residues. The trim removed 5 bases at V and 8 bases at J, leaving 7 bases unmatched. CDR3 nucleotide sequence: TGTGCCAGCAGCGGGGGACAGGCCAAGGAAGCTTTCTTT. Translated, it gives CASSGGQAKEAFF.

The chain joins TRBV7-9 to TRBJ2-1; a weak D match, TRBD1 (6 bases). Germline CDR1 and CDR2: SEHNR and FQNEAQ (reference sequence). The CDR3 has 15 residues. V dropped 8 bases and J dropped 4 bases, with 18 bases sitting between them. CDR3 protein: CASRRPGAAYNEQFF. In nucleotides, the CDR3 is TGTGCCAGCCGACGCCCAGGGGCAGCTTACAATGAGCAGTTCTTC.

This chain joins TRBV24-1 and TRBJ2-3, with 7 nucleotides matching TRBD1. Germline loops: CDR1 KGHDR, CDR2 SFDVKD. This CDR3 is 16 amino acids long. After removal of 5 bases from V and 4 bases from J, the junction contained 11 bases not matched to a gene. The DNA for the CDR3 is TGTGCCACCAGTGGAACTGACAGGGTAGTAGCAGATACGCAGTATTTT. Amino acids: CATSGTDRVVADTQYF.